Sequencing of this T cell receptor (beta chain) was carried out in a study of cytotoxic CD8 clonotypes in ibrutinib-treated CLL. The length of the CDR3 is 14 residues. V lost 3 bases and J 3 bases, leaving 9 bases between the germline ends. Per the germline V gene, CDR1 is MGHDK and CDR2 is SYGVNS. Using immunoSEQ multiplex PCR, the repertoire was profiled, and TCRdb retains in-frame clones only, with some absent. This sample carries some 140,000 clones, 91% of them seen once, and the ten largest clones take 10% to 11%. The source is a human donor with chronic lymphocytic leukemia. The rearrangement uses TRBV25-1 and TRBJ1-5, with D unclear. The material sequenced was PBMCs, taken after 12 months of ibrutinib treatment. The CDR3 reads CASSEVGYNQPQHF. The CDR3 DNA follows: TGTGCCAGCAGTGAGGTAGGGTACAATCAGCCCCAGCATTTT. Using reference TRBV25-1 and TRBJ1-5 for the parts outside the CDR3, the full variable domain is EADIYQTPRYLVIGTGKKITLECSQTMGHDKMYWYQQDPGMELHLIHYSYGVNSTEKGDLSSESTVSRIRTEHFPLTLESARPSHTSQYLCASSEVGYNQPQHFGDGTRLSIL.